The rows below give T cell receptor beta chains drawn from one sample of a study of blood T cell repertoires in COVID-19. Sequencing used immunoSEQ multiplex PCR; TCRdb keeps in-frame clones, though not all of them. Of 150,000 to 200,000 clones detected, approximately 87% appear once; the ten largest clones hold nearly 2.5%. Sequenced input: peripheral blood. Every receptor here comes from a man aged 40-49 years with active or convalescent COVID-19. The CDR3 runs from the conserved cysteine through the conserved F or W. Each record gives: J gene, V gene, CDR3 protein.

TRBJ1-1 TRBV19 CASSPRGSGEAFF
TRBJ1-1 TRBV6-6 CASSPRDRVGTEAFF
TRBJ2-7 TRBV5-4 CASSSTGINEQYF
TRBJ1-5 TRBV5-6 CASSLFGHSNQPQHF
TRBJ1-3 TRBV12-3/TRBV12-4 CASSPSGNTIYF
TRBJ2-4 TRBV18 CASSPRGELERGGVKNIQYF
TRBJ1-2 TRBV10-3 CAISAFNYGYTF
TRBJ1-1 TRBV6-5 CASSTEAVGEAFF
TRBJ2-3 TRBV2 CASTSGGNADTQYF
TRBJ2-7 TRBV13 CASSSDRFYEQYF
TRBJ1-1 TRBV2 CASSGGARTEAFF
TRBJ1-3 TRBV11-2 CASSPTGMQGNTIYF
TRBJ2-7 TRBV6-5 CASRPGLSSYEQYF
TRBJ2-1 TRBV11-2 CASSSAGLAGGEEQFF
TRBJ1-2 TRBV25-1 CASSEGGQGSGYTF
TRBJ1-2 TRBV7-8 CASSSRSYHGYTF
TRBJ2-3 TRBV5-6 CASSLELASDTQYF
TRBJ2-7 TRBV5-1 CASSLLANYEQYF
TRBJ1-6 TRBV15 CATSAGVRNSPLHF
TRBJ1-4 TRBV7-2 CASSFEPPGTNEKLFF
TRBJ2-7 TRBV7-8 CASSSLTGGNYEQYF
TRBJ2-7 TRBV5-1 CASSTKSGTYEQYF
TRBJ1-3 TRBV7-9 CASSLVDRAGNTIYF
TRBJ1-2 TRBV28 CASSRRRTASRGYTF
TRBJ2-2 TRBV19 CASSIRRPRTGELFF
TRBJ1-3 TRBV13 CASSLSYRLRTIYF
TRBJ1-1 TRBV7-9 CASSPQTPGGTEAFF
TRBJ1-4 TRBV30 CAWSLRTGKGEKLFF
TRBJ2-3 TRBV4-1 CASSQVLAGGSTDTQYF
TRBJ2-1 TRBV19 CASRKGQGTNEQFF
TRBJ2-7 TRBV6-4 CASSDPYDEQYF
TRBJ1-3 TRBV3-1/TRBV3-2 CASSPYGNTIYF
TRBJ1-1 TRBV5-1 CASSLAAGGGRWNTEAFF
TRBJ1-1 TRBV20-1 CSASFRGLGTEAFF
TRBJ1-5 TRBV5-6 CASSLWDRGNQPQHF
TRBJ2-2 TRBV29-1 CSVEVPGTVRFANTGELFF
TRBJ1-5 TRBV19 CASSPSGGGNQPQHF